This paragraph covers one T cell receptor (beta chain) sequence. The data were taken from a study of T cell changes during pregnancy in multiple sclerosis. The germline V gene has CDR1 SEHNR and CDR2 FQNEAQ (reference sequence). Trimming cost V 5 bases and J 12 bases, with 14 bases left between them. The CDR3 has 12 amino acids. The table came from immunoSEQ multiplex PCR; TCRdb's copy has only in-frame clones and leaves some out. The repertoire holds roughly 90,000 clones, with 90% to 95% as singletons. The sample here was peripheral blood, taken in the third trimester of pregnancy. The rearrangement uses TRBV7-9 and TRBJ2-1; a possible D gene is TRBD2 (6 bases). The sequence derives from a female donor with multiple sclerosis, enrolled in a pregnancy study. Here the CDR3 DNA reads TGTGCCAGCAGCCATCCCGGGGGTCCGCAGTTCTTC. Protein: CASSHPGGPQFF.